The next 16 T cell receptor beta chains were all read from a single sample in a study of T cells in Graves' hyperthyroidism and ophthalmopathy. It was RNA transcripts that yielded the amplified TCR beta CDR3 regions. HTBI primers drove first-round RT-PCR of the TCR CDR3. From the multiplex PCR reads, TCRdb called clonotypes with MiXCR, one entry per CDR3 protein. Of 560,000 or so distinct CDR3 sequences listed, under 60% were seen once; the top ten hold about 7.9%. The source material was peripheral blood or thyroid tissue (not recorded which). The receptors come from a woman aged 18-29 years with Graves' hyperthyroidism.

The CDR3 protein is CASSRDPNEKLFF. CDR3 nucleotide sequence: TGCGCCAGCAGCAGGGACCCAAATGAAAAACTGTTTTTT. J is TRBJ1-4 and V is TRBV5-1; D is possibly TRBD1 (5 bases). CDR3 length: 13 amino acids. Looked up from germline, CDR1 is SGHRS and CDR2 is YFSETQ. The V end lost 4 bases, the J end lost 5 bases, and 9 bases lay between the germline ends.

Notes on this clonotype: A much larger clone sits a single nucleotide away, making a read error possible. The chain employs TRBV25-1 and TRBJ1-2; D unclear. V dropped 6 bases and J dropped 2 bases, with 10 bases sitting between them. This CDR3 is 13 amino acids long. The germline V gene encodes CDR1 MGHDK and CDR2 SYGVNS. As DNA, the CDR3 is TGTGCCAGCAGCTCGGACGGGAACTATGGCTACACCTTC. The encoded protein is CASSSDGNYGYTF.

V usage is TRBV11-2 and J usage is TRBJ2-7; TRBD2 matches at 8 bases. Germline CDR1 SGHAT, CDR2 FQNNGV. This CDR3 is 21 amino acids long. V lost 9 bases to trimming and J lost 0 bases; unmatched junction nucleotides: 28. The CDR3 DNA is TGTGCCAGTAGTATCCAAGTCGTGGAACCTAGCGGGTGCAAGAGCTCCTACGAGCAGTACTTC. It encodes CASSIQVVEPSGCKSSYEQYF. The entire variable domain, with the rest obtained from reference TRBV11-2 and TRBJ2-7, is as follows: EAGVAQSPRYKIIEKRQSVAFWCNPISGHATLYWYQQILGQGPKLLIQFQNNGVVDDSQLPKDRFSAERLKGVDSTLKIQPAKLEDSAVYLCASSIQVVEPSGCKSSYEQYFGPGTRLTVT.

This clonotype appeared a few times. The CDR3 loop reads CASSQGQSSYNSPLHF. DNA of the CDR3: TGTGCCAGCAGCCAAGGACAGAGCTCCTATAATTCACCCCTCCACTTT. The J gene is TRBJ1-6, the V gene TRBV25-1, with a weak D call TRBD1 (6 bases). The germline V gene encodes CDR1 MGHDK and CDR2 SYGVNS. Between the trimmed V and J ends, which lost 6 bases and 0 bases, there was a span of 12 bases. The CDR3 runs to 16 residues.

The rearrangement joins TRBV6-1 to TRBJ1-5, with 8 bases fitting TRBD1. In germline, CDR1 is MNHNS, CDR2 SASEGT. This CDR3 comprises 15 residues. The J segment lost 7 bases and the V segment lost 6 bases, leaving 11 bases of the junction unmatched. The CDR3 loop reads CASSRAPGGTQPQHF. CDR3 coding DNA: TGTGCCAGCAGCCGCGCCCCAGGGGGCACACAGCCCCAGCATTTT.

This sequence joins TRBV25-1 and TRBJ1-5, with TRBD1 identical over 10 bases. Germline V gives CDR1 MGHDK, CDR2 SYGVNS. The CDR3 sequence is 14 residues long. V lost 8 bases to trimming and J lost 3 bases; unmatched junction nucleotides: 4. Here the CDR3 DNA reads TGTGCCAGCGGAGGACAGGGGGACAATCAGCCCCAGCATTTT. Amino acids: CASGGQGDNQPQHF. Using reference TRBV25-1 and TRBJ1-5 for the parts outside the CDR3, the full variable domain is EADIYQTPRYLVIGTGKKITLECSQTMGHDKMYWYQQDPGMELHLIHYSYGVNSTEKGDLSSESTVSRIRTEHFPLTLESARPSHTSQYLCASGGQGDNQPQHFGDGTRLSIL.

This clonotype was counted at least ten times. This chain links TRBV16 with TRBJ1-5; D unclear. V lost 4 bases to trimming and J lost 0 bases, with 7 bases between them. The CDR3 length is 14 residues. Per the germline V gene, CDR1 is KGHSY and CDR2 is FQNENV. Here the CDR3 DNA reads TGTGCCAGCAGCCTTTCCGATAGCAATCAGCCCCAGCATTTT. This translates into CASSLSDSNQPQHF.

The chain joins TRBV7-2 to TRBJ1-5, with D possibly TRBD1 on 5 matching bases. Germline V gene sequence: CDR1 SGHTA, CDR2 FQGNSA. The ends were cut back, 2 bases at V and 1 base at J, with 12 bases in the middle. CDR3 length equals 16 residues. The CDR3 sequence is CASSLQGGRSNQPQHF. CDR3 coding DNA: TGTGCCAGCAGCTTACAGGGAGGGAGGAGCAATCAGCCCCAGCATTTT. The full variable domain, rest sourced from reference TRBV7-2 and TRBJ1-5, is GAGVSQSPSNKVTEKGKDVELRCDPISGHTALYWYRQSLGQGLEFLIYFQGNSAPDKSGLPSDRFSAERTGGSVSTLTIQRTQQEDSAVYLCASSLQGGRSNQPQHFGDGTRLSIL.

The V gene is TRBV19, the J gene TRBJ1-1, with a weak D call TRBD1 (6 bases). Germline V gene sequence: CDR1 LNHDA, CDR2 SQIVND (reference sequence). The CDR3 is 14 residues long. V was cut by 7 bases and J by 5 bases, with 17 bases left in between. The CDR3 nucleotides read TGTGCCAGTAATCGGGCCGGGGGCGAGACTGAAGCTTTCTTT. This sequence encodes CASNRAGGETEAFF.

The rearrangement joins TRBV29-1 to TRBJ1-2, with D possibly matching TRBD1 (5 bases). V lost 0 bases and J 2 bases, leaving 7 bases between the germline ends. CDR1 is SQVTM and CDR2 is ANQGSEA in the germline V gene. The CDR3 has 13 amino acids. CDR3 sequence reads: CSVEDGGNYGYTF. The DNA of the CDR3 is TGCAGCGTTGAAGATGGGGGAAACTATGGCTACACCTTC.

This clonotype came up a few times. This sequence joins TRBV20-1 and TRBJ1-1; D gene uncertain. Germline V gives CDR1 DFQATT, CDR2 SNEGSKA (reference sequence). The CDR3 consists of 13 residues. Trimming took 3 bases from V and 2 from J, leaving 10 bases between them. The CDR3 reads CSASTRPNTEAFF. The DNA of the CDR3 is TGCAGTGCTAGTACTAGGCCTAACACTGAAGCTTTCTTT.

The chain uses TRBV2 and TRBJ2-5; 10 bases line up with TRBD2. Trimming at V came to 8 bases and at J to 5 bases, leaving 8 bases not matched to a gene. Germline V lookup: CDR1 SNHLY, CDR2 FYNNEI. The CDR3 has 14 amino acids. The CDR3 loop is CASRTGTSVETQYF. The CDR3 DNA sequence: TGTGCCAGCCGCACCGGGACTAGCGTTGAGACCCAGTACTTC.

To note about this clonotype: Being one base from a much bigger clone, this may be a read error. This sequence joins TRBV7-9 and TRBJ1-6, with 10 bases matching TRBD1. In germline, CDR1 is SEHNR, CDR2 FQNEAQ (reference sequence). With 5 bases clipped from V and 4 bases from J, the junction kept 2 bases outside the gene matches. The CDR3 is 15 amino acids. This chain's CDR3 is CASSRDRGYNSPLHF. The CDR3 nucleotides are TGTGCCAGCAGCCGGGACAGGGGTTATAATTCACCCCTCCACTTT.

In this sample, this clonotype turned up a few times. The J gene is TRBJ2-7, the V gene TRBV7-2; no definite D call. Germline loops: CDR1 SGHTA, CDR2 FQGNSA. CDR3 length: 14 residues. V was cut by 5 bases and J by 0 bases, with 11 bases left in between. The CDR3 spells CTSSRASDSYEQYF. CDR3 bases: TGTACCAGCAGCCGGGCAAGCGACTCCTACGAGCAGTACTTC. The full variable domain, with the rest looked up from reference TRBV7-2 and TRBJ2-7, is GAGVSQSPSNKVTEKGKDVELRCDPISGHTALYWYRQSLGQGLEFLIYFQGNSAPDKSGLPSDRFSAERTGGSVSTLTIQRTQQEDSAVYLCTSSRASDSYEQYFGPGTRLTVT.

This clonotype was observed a handful of times. The rearrangement uses TRBV19 and TRBJ1-1; the D is unclear. There are 14 residues in the CDR3. CDR1 and CDR2 from the germline V gene are LNHDA and SQIVND (reference sequence). Trimming took 5 bases from V and 10 from J, leaving 20 bases between them. CDR3 DNA sequence: TGTGCCAGTAGTTCGGACCAGGTGGCCGAGGGAGCTTTCTTT. It encodes CASSSDQVAEGAFF. Drawing the rest from reference TRBV19 and TRBJ1-1, the complete variable domain is DGGITQSPKYLFRKEGQNVTLSCEQNLNHDAMYWYRQDPGQGLRLIYYSQIVNDFQKGDIAEGYSVSREKKESFPLTVTSAQKNPTAFYLCASSSDQVAEGAFFGQGTRLTVV.

V is TRBV25-1 and J is TRBJ1-4; D is unclear. Germline CDR1 MGHDK, CDR2 SYGVNS. The length of the CDR3 is 14 residues. V was shortened by 5 bases and J by 4 bases, with 11 bases between the two germline ends. The CDR3 here is CASSFRPGNEKLFF. CDR3 coding DNA: TGTGCCAGCAGTTTCCGGCCGGGTAATGAAAAACTGTTTTTT.